The rows below give T cell receptor beta chains drawn from one sample of a study of graft-versus-host responses after intestinal transplantation. Clones were sequenced by immunoSEQ multiplex PCR, and TCRdb holds only the in-frame ones, with some missing. The data contain tens of thousands of clones, about nine tenths of them singletons. Their antigens remain unidentified. The sample was unstimulated CD4+ T cells sorted from spleen or lymph node cells, taken before transplant. The receptors originated from a human donor who was the organ donor for an intestinal transplant. Both conserved end residues are part of each CDR3. Expanded clones are given a class, and other clones once, few, many or no size at all.

v_call	clone_size	cdr3_aa
TRBV7-2	.	CASSLSGGSYEQYF
TRBV19	.	CASSIAAGSHEQFF
TRBV29-1	.	CSVAWDPTDTQYF
TRBV28	.	CASKTLAGGPLSYNEQFF
TRBV20-1	.	CSARGVDTQYF
TRBV7-2	.	CASSPDSYGYTF
TRBV7-2	once	CASSLARGGQQFF
TRBV6-5	.	CASSYSTGPGELFF
TRBV5-1	.	CASSLHYSDQPQHF
TRBV4-2	.	CASSQDLTEFYGYTF
TRBV28	once	CASRLTRAYNEQFF
TRBV4-1	.	CASSRTSGSYEQYF
TRBV7-8	.	CASRDLLAEKTYNEQFF
TRBV11-2	.	CASSFGGGINTDTQYF
TRBV6-6	few	CASSQKGYEQYF
TRBV28	.	CASSGPGAWETQYF
TRBV27	.	CASSLSRANYGYTF
TRBV27	.	CASSRWGSRVDNEQFF
TRBV6-8	few	CARGGEGRYSNQPQHF
TRBV6-1	.	CASSELPTGGSYEQYF
TRBV29-1	once	CSVGGSGTAAQALF
TRBV5-6	few	CASSLEQGGDEQYF
TRBV28	.	CASSSPSGRGKETQYF
TRBV14	once	CASSQALTGELFF
TRBV5-1	.	CASSRQGLNQPQHF
TRBV5-1	medium-sized	CASSLEAGDAYEQYF
TRBV11-2	.	CASSPNSAGGLDTQYF
TRBV27	.	CASSRGQGWKTQYF
TRBV10-1	.	CASTRERNSPLHF
TRBV5-1	few	CASSLDRAKNIQYF
TRBV11-3	.	CASSLAGTSGCPPYNEQFF
TRBV4-3	.	CASGLAATDTQYF
TRBV6-1	.	CASSEDPEIRWSRYF
TRBV7-7	.	CASSLGAGSYNEQFF
TRBV7-9	.	CASSPYRDGYTF
TRBV6-6	.	CASSRQGPENEQFF
TRBV30	.	CAWLRLSSYNEQFF
TRBV7-2	.	CASSRQTNTEAFF
TRBV2	.	CASSKGQGKMETQYF
TRBV7-9	.	CASSLVHTEAFF
TRBV7-7	.	CASSSPGDTQYF
TRBV11-2	few	CASSFGPHTGANVLTF
TRBV6-6	.	CASSYSTDMNTEAFF
TRBV28	.	CASSLELVVHEQYF
TRBV29-1	.	CSVRDRGGYNEQFF
TRBV29-1	once	CSAGLAGISSYEQYF
TRBV19	.	CATQTAETQYF
TRBV4-1	.	CASSPGLPATDTQYF
TRBV27	.	CASSFRPWKDLMNTEAFF
TRBV5-4	.	CASSLGGSYTDTQYF
TRBV7-8	.	CASSYRPRGYNEQFF
TRBV9	.	CASSVALRARPGGNTIYF
TRBV27	.	CASSFIREFPKTPLYEQYF
TRBV28	.	CASNPLAGGYTDTQYF